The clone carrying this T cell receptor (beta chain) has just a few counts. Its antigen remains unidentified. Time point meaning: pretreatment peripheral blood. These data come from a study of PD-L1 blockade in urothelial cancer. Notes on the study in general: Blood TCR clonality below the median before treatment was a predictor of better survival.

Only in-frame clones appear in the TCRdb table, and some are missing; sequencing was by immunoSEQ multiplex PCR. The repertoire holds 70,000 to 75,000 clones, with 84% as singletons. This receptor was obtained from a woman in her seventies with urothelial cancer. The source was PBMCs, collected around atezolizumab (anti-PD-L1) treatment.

CDR3 loop: CASSQDTGSYNEQFF. The CDR3 nucleotides read TGCGCCAGCAGCCAAGATACCGGGTCCTACAATGAGCAGTTCTTC. The chain is built from TRBV4-1 and TRBJ2-1; D is unresolved. With 0 bases removed from V and 1 base from J, the gap between germline ends came to 7 bases. CDR1 MGHRA and CDR2 YSYEKL come from the germline V gene. This CDR3 contains 15 residues.